These 9 T cell receptor beta chains came from one sample sequenced in a study of blood T cells in healthy people across ages. Next came a second PCR, run for about 7 to 12 cycles, which used a sample-barcoded 5' primer along with a J-beta primer mix. TCRdb analysed the 5' RACE reads with MiXCR anew, one entry per CDR3 protein. The sample gives 1.5 million to 2 million distinct CDR3 sequences, about 50% of which show up once; over 2% is in the top ten. Sequenced sample: blood. These receptor sequences come from a woman in her thirties or forties in good health.

This clonotype was counted a few times. This chain links TRBV4-3 with TRBJ2-7; 9 nucleotides align to TRBD2. V shed 1 base, J shed 3 bases, and the junction held 7 bases outside the gene matches. The CDR3 covers 16 residues. Germline loops: CDR1 LGHNA, CDR2 YSLEER. The CDR3 DNA sequence: TGCGCCAGCAGCCAAGTCTTGGGACTAGCCAACTACGAGCAGTACTTC. This sequence encodes CASSQVLGLANYEQYF.

This clonotype has ten or more counts. The chain couples TRBV9 to TRBJ2-5; D not resolved. The CDR3 sequence is 14 residues long. The germline gives CDR1 SGDLS, CDR2 YYNGEE. V was clipped by 4 bases and J by 2 bases, with 12 bases between them. The CDR3 sequence is CASSPRQAQETQYF. The CDR3 nucleotides read TGTGCCAGCAGCCCTCGGCAGGCTCAAGAGACCCAGTACTTC. The full variable domain, with the rest looked up from reference TRBV9 and TRBJ2-5, is DSGVTQTPKHLITATGQRVTLRCSPRSGDLSVYWYQQSLDQGLQFLIQYYNGEERAKGNILERFSAQQFPDLHSELNLSSLELGDSALYFCASSPRQAQETQYFGPGTRLLVL.

The gene calls are TRBV28 and TRBJ2-1; 11 bases agree with TRBD1. After removal of 4 bases from V and 7 bases from J, the junction contained 6 bases not matched to a gene. CDR3 length: 15 amino acids. Germline lookup yields CDR1 MDHEN and CDR2 SYDVKM. CDR3 amino acids: CASSSGQGGVNEQFF. For the CDR3, the DNA is TGTGCCAGCAGTTCGGGACAGGGGGGGGTTAATGAGCAGTTCTTC.

The chain joins TRBV6-5 to TRBJ2-3, with 7 bases lining up with TRBD2. Germline CDR1 is MNHEY and CDR2 is SVGAGI. The CDR3 has 14 amino acids. With V trimmed by 2 bases and J by 2 bases, 1 base remained unmatched. CDR3 nucleotide sequence: TGTGCCAGCAGTTACGGACTAGACACAGATACGCAGTATTTT. Protein product: CASSYGLDTDTQYF.

There are a few counts of this clonotype. The chain is built from TRBV10-3 and TRBJ1-4; perhaps TRBD1 as D (5 bases). This CDR3 has 12 amino acids. CDR1 and CDR2 from the germline V gene are ENHRY and SYGVKD. Trimming cost V 6 bases and J 8 bases, with 10 bases left between them. The DNA for the CDR3 is TGTGCCATCAGCGCGGAGGGGGAAAAACTGTTTTTT. Its protein is CAISAEGEKLFF.

This clonotype was detected once. The chain employs TRBV6-2 or TRBV6-3 and TRBJ2-3, with 8 positions matching TRBD1. Germline-derived CDR1 and CDR2 are MNHEY and SVGEGT. There are 15 residues in the CDR3. With 4 bases clipped from V and 3 bases from J, the junction kept 6 bases outside the gene matches. The CDR3 region has the DNA TGTGCCAGCAGTTGGACAGGGATGGGTACAGATACGCAGTATTTT. Translating gives CASSWTGMGTDTQYF.

The CDR3 sequence: CATTDRGNEKLFF. The CDR3 nucleotides are TGTGCCACGACTGACAGGGGTAATGAAAAACTGTTTTTT. The chain uses TRBV10-3 and TRBJ1-4, with 8 bases fitting TRBD1. CDR1 and CDR2 from the germline V gene are ENHRY and SYGVKD. The CDR3 has 13 residues. V shed 10 bases, J shed 4 bases, and the junction held 5 bases outside the gene matches.

The J gene is TRBJ1-2, the V gene TRBV7-9; D unresolved. Trimming pared 5 bases from V and 1 base from J, leaving 8 bases between. The germline V gene encodes CDR1 SEHNR and CDR2 FQNEAQ (reference sequence). This CDR3 is built from 13 residues. CDR3 region: CASSAANNYGYTF. CDR3 nucleotides: TGTGCCAGCAGCGCAGCAAATAACTATGGCTACACCTTC.

This rearrangement joins TRBV21-1 to TRBJ2-4; the D call TRBD2 from the table was never checked on the DNA. TRBV21-1 is a listed pseudogene. The CDR3 has 18 residues. The CDR3 region has the DNA TGCGCCAGCAGCCTGCGTATACTAGCGGGGGACACCAAAAACATTCAGTACTTC. This encodes CASSLRILAGDTKNIQYF.